The 25 T cell receptor beta chains below were found in one sample sequenced in a study of blood T cell repertoires in COVID-19. Profiling relied on immunoSEQ multiplex PCR, and the TCRdb table lists in-frame clones only, not all of them. The table shows about 190,000 clones, with 60% to 85% occurring only once. Source material: peripheral blood. These receptors originate from a man aged 55 to 70 with active or convalescent COVID-19.

The chain uses TRBV2 and TRBJ2-1; 9 bases are a match to TRBD2. With V trimmed by 6 bases and J by 5 bases, 5 bases remained unmatched. The CDR3 runs to 14 residues. The germline V gene encodes CDR1 SNHLY and CDR2 FYNNEI. CDR3 bases: TGTGCCAGCAGGCTACTAGCGGGCCACAATGAGCAGTTCTTC. Amino acid sequence: CASRLLAGHNEQFF.

The chain combines TRBV4-2 with TRBJ2-7, with TRBD1 identical over 8 bases. There are 14 residues in the CDR3. Germline loops: CDR1 LGHNA, CDR2 YNFKEQ. V was pared by 1 base and J by 3 bases, with 2 bases of the junction left unmatched. This CDR3 is CASSQVQGDYEQYF. The CDR3 nucleotides are TGTGCCAGCAGCCAAGTACAGGGGGACTACGAGCAGTACTTC.

The chain joins TRBV5-1 to TRBJ2-5; D call uncertain. This CDR3 contains 11 residues. With 2 bases removed from V and 5 bases from J, the gap between germline ends came to 4 bases. Per germline, CDR1 SGHRS and CDR2 YFSETQ. CDR3 in DNA: TGCGCCAGCAGCTTCGCGGAGACCCAGTACTTC. Translation gives CASSFAETQYF.

CDR3: CASSDPRLAGSYEQYF. CDR3 bases: TGTGCCAGCAGCGACCCCCGACTAGCGGGAAGCTACGAGCAGTACTTC. This chain connects TRBV7-2 to TRBJ2-7; TRBD2 aligns across 11 bases. V gave up 5 bases and J gave up 3 bases; unmatched junction bases: 9. The CDR3 length is 16 residues. The germline V gene encodes CDR1 SGHTA and CDR2 FQGNSA. Combining the CDR3 with reference TRBV7-2 and TRBJ2-7 gives the whole variable domain GAGVSQSPSNKVTEKGKDVELRCDPISGHTALYWYRQSLGQGLEFLIYFQGNSAPDKSGLPSDRFSAERTGGSVSTLTIQRTQQEDSAVYLCASSDPRLAGSYEQYFGPGTRLTVT.

J is TRBJ2-2 and V is TRBV5-4; TRBD2 might be the D (6 bases). CDR3 length: 13 amino acids. CDR1 SGHNT and CDR2 YYREEE come from the germline V gene (reference sequence). With 4 bases removed from V and 5 bases from J, the gap between germline ends came to 9 bases. CDR3 in amino acids: CASSGGRTGELFF. The CDR3 DNA sequence: TGTGCCAGCAGCGGAGGGAGGACCGGGGAGCTGTTTTTT. The full variable domain, its missing parts supplied by reference TRBV5-4 and TRBJ2-2, is ETGVTQSPTHLIKTRGQQVTLRCSSQSGHNTVSWYQQALGQGPQFIFQYYREEENGRGNFPPRFSGLQFPNYSSELNVNALELDDSALYLCASSGGRTGELFFGEGSRLTVL.

In this sample, this clone turned up a few times. The chain is built from TRBV19 and TRBJ2-7; the match to TRBD2 covers 12 bases. The CDR3 loop spans 15 amino acids. The germline V gene has CDR1 LNHDA and CDR2 SQIVND (reference sequence). The junction had 2 bases not matched to a gene; V was cut back by 5 bases and J by 0 bases. CDR3 nucleotide sequence: TGTGCCAGTAGTCCGACTAGCGGGAGCTCCTACGAGCAGTACTTC. Translation: CASSPTSGSSYEQYF.

V usage is TRBV25-1 and J usage is TRBJ1-3, with D perhaps matching TRBD1 (5 bases). The germline gives CDR1 MGHDK, CDR2 SYGVNS. Trimming removed 4 bases from V and 0 bases from J, with 13 bases in between. The CDR3 sequence is 16 residues long. CDR3 sequence reads: CASSGRTGTSGNTIYF. The CDR3 coding sequence is TGTGCCAGCAGTGGAAGAACAGGAACCTCTGGAAACACCATATATTTT.

The chain couples TRBV18 to TRBJ1-2; 7 nucleotides line up with TRBD1. This CDR3 contains 14 residues. The ends lost 1 base at V and 5 bases at J; junction bases unmatched: 4. Germline V gene sequence: CDR1 KGHSH, CDR2 LQKENI. In DNA, the CDR3 is TGTGCCAGCTCACCACTAAGGGGGCCATATGGCTACACCTTC. This translates into CASSPLRGPYGYTF.

The chain joins TRBV7-9 to TRBJ2-7, with 9 bases fitting TRBD2. After removal of 2 bases from V and 5 bases from J, the junction contained 10 bases not matched to a gene. The germline gives CDR1 SEHNR, CDR2 FQNEAQ (reference sequence). The CDR3 sequence is 16 residues long. CDR3 in amino acids: CASSLPLSGSWDEQYF. CDR3 sequence (DNA): TGTGCCAGCAGCTTACCCCTTAGCGGGAGCTGGGACGAGCAGTACTTC.

The chain joins TRBV7-2 to TRBJ2-2, with D perhaps matching TRBD2 (5 bases). CDR3 length: 15 amino acids. CDR1 and CDR2 (germline): SGHTA, FQGNSA. The germline V and J ends were trimmed by 5 bases and 4 bases, with 14 bases remaining between them. DNA of the CDR3: TGTGCCAGCAGCGCGGGTCGGAGTGGCACCGGGGAGCTGTTTTTT. Its translation is CASSAGRSGTGELFF. Drawing the rest from reference TRBV7-2 and TRBJ2-2, the complete variable domain is GAGVSQSPSNKVTEKGKDVELRCDPISGHTALYWYRQSLGQGLEFLIYFQGNSAPDKSGLPSDRFSAERTGGSVSTLTIQRTQQEDSAVYLCASSAGRSGTGELFFGEGSRLTVL.

The gene calls are TRBV2 and TRBJ2-1, with 7 bases lining up with TRBD2. The CDR3 extends over 12 amino acids. Germline values: CDR1 SNHLY, CDR2 FYNNEI. V lost 3 bases, J lost 12 bases, and 5 bases stayed unmatched. The CDR3 nucleotides read TGTGCCAGCAGTGACAGGCGGGAGTCGCAGTTCTTC. It codes for CASSDRRESQFF. Variable domain in full (rest from reference TRBV2 and TRBJ2-1): EPEVTQTPSHQVTQMGQEVILRCVPISNHLYFYWYRQILGQKVEFLVSFYNNEISEKSEIFDDQFSVERPDGSNFTLKIRSTKLEDSAMYFCASSDRRESQFFGPGTRLTVL.

This clone was counted at least ten times. The gene calls are TRBV10-3 and TRBJ2-7; D is undetermined. The CDR3 spans 15 residues. Trimming cost V 3 bases and J 1 base, with 13 bases left between them. Germline V gene sequence: CDR1 ENHRY, CDR2 SYGVKD. The CDR3, as DNA: TGTGCCATCAGTGATACGGGTGGTTTTTCCTACGAGCAGTACTTC. Protein: CAISDTGGFSYEQYF.

J is TRBJ2-1 and V is TRBV15, with a weak D call TRBD2 (6 bases). The CDR3 contains 15 residues. Per the germline V gene, CDR1 is LNHNV and CDR2 is YYDKDF (reference sequence). Trimming stripped 8 bases from V and 6 bases from J, with 20 bases between. The CDR3: CATSNRLVATNEQFF. The CDR3 bases are TGTGCCACCTCGAATAGACTAGTTGCCACCAATGAGCAGTTCTTC.

J is TRBJ2-3 and V is TRBV5-5, with TRBD2 identical over 7 bases. With 1 base clipped from V and 4 bases from J, the junction kept 3 bases outside the gene matches. CDR3 length: 14 residues. CDR1 is SGHKS, CDR2 YYEKEE, per germline (reference sequence). The chain's CDR3 is CASSLWAGADTQYF. The CDR3 region has the DNA TGTGCCAGCAGCTTGTGGGCGGGAGCAGATACGCAGTATTTT. Drawing the rest from reference TRBV5-5 and TRBJ2-3, the complete variable domain is DAGVTQSPTHLIKTRGQQVTLRCSPISGHKSVSWYQQVLGQGPQFIFQYYEKEERGRGNFPDRFSARQFPNYSSELNVNALLLGDSALYLCASSLWAGADTQYFGPGTRLTVL.

This sequence joins TRBV27 and TRBJ1-6; D may be TRBD1 (6 bases). The CDR3 has 15 amino acids. V was cut by 3 bases and J by 7 bases, with 13 bases left in between. In germline, CDR1 is MNHEY, CDR2 SMNVEV (reference sequence). CDR3 coding DNA: TGTGCCAGCAGTTTGCACAGGGAGCAGAATTCACCCCTCCACTTT. Protein: CASSLHREQNSPLHF.

This clone was picked up a small number of times. J is TRBJ2-6 and V is TRBV7-6; no firm D call. The ends were cut back, 6 bases at V and 0 bases at J, with 9 bases in the middle. Germline CDR1 is SGHVS and CDR2 is FNYEAQ. The CDR3 runs to 15 residues. CDR3 loop: CASRSSASGANVLTF. In DNA form, the CDR3 reads TGTGCCAGCAGATCAAGCGCCTCTGGGGCCAACGTCCTGACTTTC.

This clone was seen only once. The V and J genes are TRBV7-3 and TRBJ1-2; TRBD1 aligns across 7 bases. The CDR3 has 15 residues. Germline V CDR1 and CDR2: SGHTA, FQGTGA. Unmatched junction bases numbered 9, after V lost 8 bases and J lost 0 bases. The CDR3 nucleotides are TGTGCCAGCTCTCCGACAGGGAGAGCTAACTATGGCTACACCTTC. This sequence encodes CASSPTGRANYGYTF.

V gene TRBV28 combines with J gene TRBJ2-7; D is tentatively TRBD1 or TRBD2 (5 bases each). There are 13 residues in the CDR3. Germline CDR1 MDHEN, CDR2 SYDVKM. The V end was cut by 10 bases, the J end by 2 bases, with 15 bases between. CDR3 in amino acids: CAIRAGQPYEQYF. The CDR3 region has the DNA TGTGCCATCAGGGCGGGTCAACCCTACGAGCAGTACTTC.

This clone showed up just once. V is TRBV20-1 and J is TRBJ2-5, with unresolved D. The CDR3 spans 11 residues. CDR1 is DFQATT, CDR2 SNEGSKA, per germline (reference sequence). Trimming stripped 1 base from V and 5 bases from J, with 5 bases between. The CDR3 DNA follows: TGCAGTGCTAGAGCCCTGGAGACCCAGTACTTC. Amino acids: CSARALETQYF.

The rearrangement uses TRBV10-3 and TRBJ1-5; D remains ambiguous. The CDR3 has 12 amino acids. V lost 0 bases and J lost 10, with 7 bases in between. Per the germline V gene, CDR1 is ENHRY and CDR2 is SYGVKD. CDR3 nucleotides: TGTGCCATCAGTGAGTCGACTCACCCCCAGCATTTT. Translation gives CAISESTHPQHF.

The J gene is TRBJ2-3, the V gene TRBV28; 7 bases are shared with TRBD1. The germline CDR1 and CDR2 sequences are MDHEN and SYDVKM. V was pared by 8 bases and J by 0 bases, with 8 bases of the junction left unmatched. The CDR3 is made up of 15 amino acids. The CDR3 coding sequence is TGTGCCAGCCCCCGGGACAGACTTAGCACAGATACGCAGTATTTT. Translation gives CASPRDRLSTDTQYF.

The rearrangement joins TRBV7-2 to TRBJ2-7; 7 bases agree with TRBD2. J was trimmed by 6 bases and V by 4 bases; bases with no gene match: 12. The CDR3 spans 15 residues. Germline V gives CDR1 SGHTA, CDR2 FQGNSA. CDR3 in amino acids: CASSWGGLAGVEQYF. The CDR3 nucleotides read TGTGCCAGCAGCTGGGGAGGGCTAGCCGGGGTCGAGCAGTACTTC.

The gene calls are TRBV6-6 and TRBJ1-5, with D maybe TRBD1 (5 bases). CDR3 length: 14 amino acids. Germline CDR1 MNHNY, CDR2 SVGAGI (reference sequence). V shed 2 bases and J shed 5 bases, with 10 bases lying between them. CDR3 loop: CASSYLREDQPQHF. The CDR3 coding sequence is TGTGCCAGCAGTTACCTCAGGGAGGATCAGCCCCAGCATTTT.

The chain employs TRBV3-1 (or the pseudogene TRBV3-2) and TRBJ2-3, with a weak D call TRBD2 (5 bases). The CDR3 is made up of 14 amino acids. Trimming removed 1 base at V and 3 bases at J, with 8 bases between. Germline V gives CDR1 LGHDT, CDR2 YNNKEL (reference sequence). The CDR3 here is CASSQGLATDTQYF. The CDR3 nucleotides read TGTGCCAGCAGCCAAGGGCTAGCTACAGATACGCAGTATTTT.

This sequence joins TRBV4-3 and TRBJ2-3, with 8 bases fitting TRBD1. V gave up 0 bases and J gave up 0 bases; unmatched junction bases: 8. CDR3 length: 18 residues. CDR1 is LGHNA, CDR2 YSLEER, per germline. As DNA, the CDR3 is TGCGCCAGCAGCCAAGAAGGGGCCGGGACAGGTAGCACAGATACGCAGTATTTT. Translating gives CASSQEGAGTGSTDTQYF.